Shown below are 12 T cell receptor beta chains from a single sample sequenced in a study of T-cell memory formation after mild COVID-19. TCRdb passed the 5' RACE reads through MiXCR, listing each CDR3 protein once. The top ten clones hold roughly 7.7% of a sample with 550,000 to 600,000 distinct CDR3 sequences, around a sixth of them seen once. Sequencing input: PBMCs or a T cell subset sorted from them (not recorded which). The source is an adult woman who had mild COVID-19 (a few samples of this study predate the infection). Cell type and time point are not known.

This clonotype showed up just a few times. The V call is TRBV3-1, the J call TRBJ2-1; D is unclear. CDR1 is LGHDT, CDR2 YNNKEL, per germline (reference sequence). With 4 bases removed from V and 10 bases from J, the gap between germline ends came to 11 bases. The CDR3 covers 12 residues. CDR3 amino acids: CASSRVTQEQFF. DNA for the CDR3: TGTGCCAGCAGCCGTGTGACTCAAGAGCAGTTCTTC.

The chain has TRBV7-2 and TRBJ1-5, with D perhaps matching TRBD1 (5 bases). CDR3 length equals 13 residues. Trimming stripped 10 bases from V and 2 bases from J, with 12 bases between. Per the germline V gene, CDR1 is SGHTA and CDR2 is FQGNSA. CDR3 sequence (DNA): TGTGCCACCTCGGGGCAGGGCAATCAGCCCCAGCATTTT. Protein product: CATSGQGNQPQHF.

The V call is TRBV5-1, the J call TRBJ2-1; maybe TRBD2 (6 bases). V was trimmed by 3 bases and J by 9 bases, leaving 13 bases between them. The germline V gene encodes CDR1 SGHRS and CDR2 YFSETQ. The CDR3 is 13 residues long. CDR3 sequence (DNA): TGCGCCAGCAGCTCAGATCTAGCGTCTGAGCAGTTCTTC. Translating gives CASSSDLASEQFF.

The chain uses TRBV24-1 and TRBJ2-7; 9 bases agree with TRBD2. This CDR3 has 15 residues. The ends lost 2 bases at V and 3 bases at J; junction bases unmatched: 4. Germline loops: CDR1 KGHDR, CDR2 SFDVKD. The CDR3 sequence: CATSDSMTSGYEQYF. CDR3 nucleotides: TGTGCCACCAGTGATTCGATGACTAGCGGCTACGAGCAGTACTTC.

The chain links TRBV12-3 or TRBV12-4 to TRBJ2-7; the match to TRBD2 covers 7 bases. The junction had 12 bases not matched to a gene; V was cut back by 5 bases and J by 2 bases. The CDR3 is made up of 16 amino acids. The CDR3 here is CASSVAGGSGTYEQYF. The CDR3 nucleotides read TGTGCCAGCAGTGTCGCCGGAGGGAGCGGGACCTACGAGCAGTACTTC.

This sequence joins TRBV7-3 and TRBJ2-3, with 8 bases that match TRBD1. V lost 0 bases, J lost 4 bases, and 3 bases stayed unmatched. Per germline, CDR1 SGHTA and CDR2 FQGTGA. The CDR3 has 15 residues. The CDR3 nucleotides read TGTGCCAGCAGCTTAACGAGGACAGGGCCAGATACGCAGTATTTT. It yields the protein CASSLTRTGPDTQYF. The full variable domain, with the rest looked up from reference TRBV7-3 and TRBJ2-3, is GAGVSQTPSNKVTEKGKYVELRCDPISGHTALYWYRQSLGQGPEFLIYFQGTGAADDSGLPNDRFFAVRPEGSVSTLKIQRTERGDSAVYLCASSLTRTGPDTQYFGPGTRLTVL.

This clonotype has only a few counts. CDR3 nucleotides: TGTGCCAGCAGTTTTAAGGGAGAGCAGTTCTTC. It translates to CASSFKGEQFF. The chain combines TRBV12-3 or TRBV12-4 with TRBJ2-1, with unresolved D. The CDR3 spans 11 residues. Trimming removed 3 bases from V and 10 bases from J, with 7 bases in between.

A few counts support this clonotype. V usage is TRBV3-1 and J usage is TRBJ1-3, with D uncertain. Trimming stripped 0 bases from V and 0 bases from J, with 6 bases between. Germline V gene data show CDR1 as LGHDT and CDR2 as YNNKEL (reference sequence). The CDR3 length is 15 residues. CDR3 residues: CASSQEEGSGNTIYF. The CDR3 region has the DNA TGTGCCAGCAGCCAAGAAGAAGGCTCTGGAAACACCATATATTTT.

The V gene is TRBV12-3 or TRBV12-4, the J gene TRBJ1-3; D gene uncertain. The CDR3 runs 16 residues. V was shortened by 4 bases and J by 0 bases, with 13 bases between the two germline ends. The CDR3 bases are TGTGCCAGCAGTTCCAAGATCTTGAGCTCTGGAAACACCATATATTTT. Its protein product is CASSSKILSSGNTIYF.

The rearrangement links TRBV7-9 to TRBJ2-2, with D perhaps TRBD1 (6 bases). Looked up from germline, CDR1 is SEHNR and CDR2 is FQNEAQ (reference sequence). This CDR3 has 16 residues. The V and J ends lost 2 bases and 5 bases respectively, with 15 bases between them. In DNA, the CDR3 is TGTGCCAGCAGCTTAAAGGAACAGGGTGGTACCGGGGAGCTGTTTTTT. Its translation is CASSLKEQGGTGELFF.

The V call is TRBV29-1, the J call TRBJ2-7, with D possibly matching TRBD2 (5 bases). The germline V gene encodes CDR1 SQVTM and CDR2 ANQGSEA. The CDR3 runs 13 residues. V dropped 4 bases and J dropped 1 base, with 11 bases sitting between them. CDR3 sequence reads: CSVGGSVSYEQYF. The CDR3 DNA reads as TGCAGCGTTGGCGGGTCTGTTTCCTACGAGCAGTACTTC.

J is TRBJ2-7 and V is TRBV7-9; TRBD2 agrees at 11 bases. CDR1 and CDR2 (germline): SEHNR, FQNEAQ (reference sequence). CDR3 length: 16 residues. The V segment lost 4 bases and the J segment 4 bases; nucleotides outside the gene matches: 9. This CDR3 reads CASSSMAASGRYEQYF. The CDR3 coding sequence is TGTGCCAGCAGCTCCATGGCGGCTAGCGGGAGGTACGAGCAGTACTTC.